One and the same sample provided the 30 T cell receptor beta chains below, sequenced in a study of blood T cell repertoires in COVID-19. Sequencing used immunoSEQ multiplex PCR; TCRdb keeps in-frame clones, though not all of them. Among about 380,000 clones, 70% to 90% were seen once, and the ten largest hold 1% to 1.5%. The specimen was peripheral blood. Receptors were obtained from a man in his forties or fifties with acute or convalescent COVID-19.

The genes are TRBV29-1 and TRBJ2-7; TRBD2 matches 8 bases. CDR3 length: 14 residues. V was clipped by 6 bases and J by 0 bases; unmatched bases: 7. From germline, CDR1 is SQVTM and CDR2 ANQGSEA. The CDR3 DNA reads TGCAGCGTCCTTAGCGGGATTAACTCCTACGAGCAGTACTTC. Its protein product is CSVLSGINSYEQYF.

The gene calls are TRBV6-5 and TRBJ1-2, with D maybe TRBD1 (6 bases). Trimming shortened V by 6 bases and J by 2 bases, and 10 bases separated the two germline ends. The CDR3 contains 13 residues. Per germline, CDR1 MNHEY and CDR2 SVGAGI. The CDR3 nucleotides are TGTGCCAGCAGCTACGGGACAAACTATGGCTACACCTTC. This gives the protein CASSYGTNYGYTF.

V and J are TRBV5-4 and TRBJ1-1; D possibly corresponds to TRBD1 (6 bases). Trimming took off 1 base at V and 5 bases at J, with 12 bases between the two ends. The germline gives CDR1 SGHNT, CDR2 YYREEE (reference sequence). The CDR3 sequence is 14 residues long. The CDR3 sequence: CASSLNRVRTEAFF. CDR3 DNA: TGTGCCAGCAGCTTGAACAGGGTACGAACTGAAGCTTTCTTT.

This clone was seen a single time. The rearrangement joins TRBV19 to TRBJ2-2; 9 bases are shared with TRBD2. The CDR3 has 17 amino acids. The V segment lost 6 bases and the J segment 1 base; nucleotides outside the gene matches: 9. Germline V CDR1 and CDR2: LNHDA, SQIVND (reference sequence). CDR3 sequence (DNA): TGTGCCAGTAGCAGCCCGGGACTAGCTGTGAACACCGGGGAGCTGTTTTTT. It codes for CASSSPGLAVNTGELFF.

J is TRBJ2-1 and V is TRBV7-2, with D possibly being TRBD2 (5 bases). Germline lookup yields CDR1 SGHTA and CDR2 FQGNSA. The CDR3 has 15 amino acids. V lost 3 bases and J 1 base, leaving 10 bases between the germline ends. The CDR3 nucleotides read TGTGCCAGCAGCTTGAGGGCTAGTTCCTACAATGAGCAGTTCTTC. It yields the protein CASSLRASSYNEQFF.

V and J are TRBV5-1 and TRBJ1-6; possible D gene TRBD1, 5 bases. CDR1 is SGHRS and CDR2 is YFSETQ in the germline V gene. The V and J ends lost 2 bases and 6 bases respectively, with 15 bases between them. CDR3 length equals 16 residues. CDR3 sequence: CASSFAQGRGNSPLHF. In DNA form, the CDR3 reads TGCGCCAGCAGCTTCGCTCAGGGTAGGGGTAATTCACCCCTCCACTTT.

V usage is TRBV28 and J usage is TRBJ1-5; a weak D match, TRBD1 (5 bases). CDR3 length equals 14 residues. V was pared by 4 bases and J by 7 bases, with 14 bases between. In germline, CDR1 is MDHEN, CDR2 SYDVKM. The CDR3 sequence is CASSSQGLGQPQHF. CDR3 nucleotide sequence: TGTGCCAGCAGTTCTCAGGGTTTAGGCCAGCCCCAGCATTTT. The full variable domain, completed using reference TRBV28 and TRBJ1-5, is DVKVTQSSRYLVKRTGEKVFLECVQDMDHENMFWYRQDPGLGLRLIYFSYDVKMKEKGDIPEGYSVSREKKERFSLILESASTNQTSMYLCASSSQGLGQPQHFGDGTRLSIL.

This rearrangement joins TRBV5-1 to TRBJ1-2; no definite D call. The germline CDR1 and CDR2 sequences are SGHRS and YFSETQ. V lost 2 bases, J lost 3 bases, and 11 bases lay in between. The CDR3 length is 14 residues. The CDR3 DNA follows: TGCGCCAGCAGCTTAAGTACCAGTTACTATGGCTACACCTTC. It codes for CASSLSTSYYGYTF.

This clone has only a few counts. This chain joins TRBV9 and TRBJ2-7; 7 bases align to TRBD2. J lost 3 bases, V lost 0 bases, and 6 bases had no gene match. The CDR3 extends over 15 amino acids. Germline assignment: CDR1 SGDLS and CDR2 YYNGEE. CDR3: CASSVGLAGGYEQYF. In nucleotides, the CDR3 is TGTGCCAGCAGCGTAGGGTTAGCGGGTGGCTACGAGCAGTACTTC.

The CDR3 spells CASSGQGRSGETQYF. Written as DNA, the CDR3 is TGTGCCAGCAGTGGACAGGGTAGATCGGGAGAGACCCAGTACTTC. The rearrangement uses TRBV2 and TRBJ2-5, with TRBD1 identical over 7 bases. With V trimmed by 4 bases and J by 4 bases, 9 bases remained unmatched. Germline V gene lookup returns CDR1 SNHLY and CDR2 FYNNEI. This CDR3 has 15 amino acids.

The chain is built from TRBV29-1 and TRBJ2-1; D is unclear. Trimming took 4 bases from V and 4 from J, leaving 8 bases between them. The CDR3 is made up of 12 amino acids. Germline CDR1 SQVTM, CDR2 ANQGSEA. The DNA of the CDR3 is TGCAGCGTTGTGTCCAGATACAATGAGCAGTTCTTC. Protein sequence: CSVVSRYNEQFF.

The chain employs TRBV30 and TRBJ1-4; D unclear. CDR1 and CDR2 (germline): GTSNPN, SVGIG (reference sequence). V dropped 2 bases and J dropped 3 bases, with 7 bases sitting between them. The CDR3 runs to 13 residues. This CDR3 reads CAWSMGPNEKLFF. The CDR3 DNA follows: TGTGCCTGGAGTATGGGCCCTAATGAAAAACTGTTTTTT.

The chain uses TRBV6-2 or TRBV6-3 and TRBJ1-4, with no clear D. In germline, CDR1 is MNHEY, CDR2 SVGEGT. The CDR3 loop spans 13 amino acids. Trimming stripped 4 bases from V and 2 bases from J, with 5 bases between. The CDR3 DNA is TGTGCCAGCAGTTTACAGACTAATGAAAAACTGTTTTTT. As protein: CASSLQTNEKLFF.

The chain joins TRBV28 to TRBJ1-4; 9 bases agree with TRBD1. There are 15 residues in the CDR3. Trimming took 5 bases from V and 6 from J; bases not matched to a gene: 7. The germline gives CDR1 MDHEN, CDR2 SYDVKM. The CDR3 region is CASSANRGLDEKLFF. The CDR3 nucleotides read TGTGCCAGCAGTGCTAACAGGGGGCTAGATGAAAAACTGTTTTTT.

With regard to this clone: Other DNA sequences in this specimen translate into the identical CDR3. The rearrangement joins TRBV27 to TRBJ2-5; 7 bases match TRBD1. J lost 4 bases, V lost 5 bases, and 10 bases had no gene match. This CDR3 comprises 15 residues. Looked up from germline, CDR1 is MNHEY and CDR2 is SMNVEV (reference sequence). The CDR3, as DNA: TGTGCCAGCAGTCCCCTGGCAGGGGGTGGAGAGACCCAGTACTTC. Translation gives CASSPLAGGGETQYF.

The CDR3 loop reads CASSLTQPPYEQYF. DNA of the CDR3: TGTGCCAGCAGTCTGACTCAGCCCCCCTACGAGCAGTACTTC. The rearrangement uses TRBV28 and TRBJ2-7; D call uncertain. In germline, CDR1 is MDHEN, CDR2 SYDVKM. Trimming took 5 bases from V and 2 from J, leaving 13 bases between them. The CDR3 loop spans 14 amino acids.

The CDR3 nucleotides are TGTGCCAGCAGGGAATCCGGGACAGGTCGCTTTAAGGGGGCTTTCTTT. Amino acid sequence: CASRESGTGRFKGAFF. V gene TRBV28 combines with J gene TRBJ1-1, with 8 bases matching TRBD1. The trim removed 6 bases at V and 11 bases at J, leaving 20 bases unmatched. The CDR3 runs 16 residues. The V gene's germline CDR1 is MDHEN and CDR2 SYDVKM.

V and J are TRBV6-5 and TRBJ1-2; D not resolved. V shed 2 bases and J shed 4 bases, with 14 bases lying between them. From germline, CDR1 is MNHEY and CDR2 SVGAGI. CDR3 length: 15 amino acids. The CDR3 bases are TGTGCCAGCAGTTACGAGGGAGCCCAAGTCTATGGCTACACCTTC. It codes for CASSYEGAQVYGYTF.

The V gene is TRBV7-2, the J gene TRBJ2-7, with a possible D match to TRBD1 (6 bases). From germline, CDR1 is SGHTA and CDR2 FQGNSA. CDR3 size: 13 residues. Trimming removed 5 bases at V and 5 bases at J, with 13 bases between. CDR3 protein: CASSLRTENEQYF. The CDR3 nucleotides are TGTGCCAGCAGCCTACGGACAGAAAACGAGCAGTACTTC.

The chain joins TRBV10-1 to TRBJ2-5; 10 nucleotides agree with TRBD1. Germline loops: CDR1 WNHNN, CDR2 SYGVQD (reference sequence). With 8 bases clipped from V and 4 bases from J, the junction kept 7 bases outside the gene matches. The CDR3 contains 14 residues. The CDR3 DNA is TGCGCCAGCTTTGGACAGGGGGACAGAGAGACCCAGTACTTC. It is translated as CASFGQGDRETQYF.

The J gene is TRBJ2-7, the V gene TRBV7-2; 8 bases fit TRBD1. This CDR3 is 16 amino acids long. Unmatched junction bases numbered 8, after V lost 1 base and J lost 3 bases. Germline CDR1 reads SGHTA; CDR2 reads FQGNSA. The CDR3 DNA reads TGTGCCAGCAGCTTAGTCGGCGGACAGGGCATCTACGAGCAGTACTTC. Translation gives CASSLVGGQGIYEQYF.

V and J are TRBV5-4 and TRBJ2-1; 9 bases align to TRBD2. The CDR3 totals 15 residues. From germline, CDR1 is SGHNT and CDR2 YYREEE (reference sequence). V lost 5 bases, J lost 10 bases, and 13 bases stayed unmatched. The CDR3 spells CASSRLAGVDKEQFF. For the CDR3, the DNA is TGTGCCAGCAGTCGATTAGCGGGAGTCGATAAGGAGCAGTTCTTC.

J is TRBJ2-7 and V is TRBV11-2; 11 bases map to TRBD1. Losses at the gene ends were 3 bases for V and 4 bases for J; bases not matched to a gene: 8. CDR3 size: 16 residues. Germline-derived CDR1 and CDR2 are SGHAT and FQNNGV. CDR3 nucleotide sequence: TGTGCCAGCAGCTTTTACGGGACAGGGGGGTTTTACGAGCAGTACTTC. This translates into CASSFYGTGGFYEQYF. The full variable domain, in which reference TRBV11-2 and TRBJ2-7 provide the parts outside the CDR3, is EAGVAQSPRYKIIEKRQSVAFWCNPISGHATLYWYQQILGQGPKLLIQFQNNGVVDDSQLPKDRFSAERLKGVDSTLKIQPAKLEDSAVYLCASSFYGTGGFYEQYFGPGTRLTVT.

This sequence joins TRBV21-1 and TRBJ2-5; TRBD2 is the table's D call, not checked against the DNA. TRBV21-1 is described as a pseudogene. This CDR3 contains 15 residues. The CDR3 here is CASSKDDGGQETQYF. DNA of the CDR3: TGTGCCAGCAGCAAAGACGACGGAGGGCAAGAGACCCAGTACTTC.

This clone was recorded only once. This rearrangement joins TRBV4-2 to TRBJ2-1, with no clear D. The V gene lost 3 bases and the J gene lost 7 bases, with 10 bases spanning the gap. Germline values: CDR1 LGHNA, CDR2 YNFKEQ. This CDR3 has 13 amino acids. CDR3 residues: CASSQGPQNEQFF. CDR3 nucleotides: TGTGCCAGCAGCCAGGGCCCTCAGAATGAGCAGTTCTTC.

The chain has TRBV11-1 and TRBJ2-2, with 10 nucleotides matching TRBD2. The CDR3 is 16 amino acids. V dropped 5 bases and J dropped 2; count of bases not matched to a gene: 5. The germline gives CDR1 SGHAT, CDR2 FQDESV (reference sequence). CDR3 loop: CASSPWTSGNTGELFF. The CDR3 DNA is TGTGCCAGCAGCCCTTGGACTAGCGGCAACACCGGGGAGCTGTTTTTT.

This clone was detected only once. J is TRBJ2-7 and V is TRBV19; TRBD1 might be the D (6 bases). Trimming left V 3 bases short and J 0 bases short, with 6 bases between. The CDR3 is 13 residues long. CDR1 LNHDA and CDR2 SQIVND come from the germline V gene (reference sequence). The CDR3: CASSMDSSYEQYF. Here the CDR3 DNA reads TGTGCCAGTAGTATGGACAGCTCCTACGAGCAGTACTTC.

The chain recombines TRBV7-9 with TRBJ1-2, with D unclear. The V end was cut by 1 base, the J end by 0 bases, with 12 bases between. The length of the CDR3 is 16 residues. Germline V lookup: CDR1 SEHNR, CDR2 FQNEAQ (reference sequence). The CDR3 reads CASSLVGGPANYGYTF. CDR3 sequence (DNA): TGTGCCAGCAGCTTAGTAGGAGGGCCAGCTAACTATGGCTACACCTTC.

This sequence joins TRBV28 and TRBJ1-1, with 7 bases lining up with TRBD1. The CDR3 covers 15 residues. The junction had 7 bases not matched to a gene; V was cut back by 1 base and J by 5 bases. Germline V gene sequence: CDR1 MDHEN, CDR2 SYDVKM. The DNA of the CDR3 is TGTGCCAGCAGTTTATTGAGGGGGCCGTTGACTGAAGCTTTCTTT. This gives the protein CASSLLRGPLTEAFF.

V gene TRBV28 combines with J gene TRBJ1-3; D not resolved. V shed 2 bases and J shed 2 bases, with 13 bases lying between them. This CDR3 has 16 amino acids. The germline V gene has CDR1 MDHEN and CDR2 SYDVKM. The CDR3 loop is CASSLHRLLAGNTIYF. Written as DNA, the CDR3 is TGTGCCAGCAGTTTACACCGACTCCTTGCTGGAAACACCATATATTTT.